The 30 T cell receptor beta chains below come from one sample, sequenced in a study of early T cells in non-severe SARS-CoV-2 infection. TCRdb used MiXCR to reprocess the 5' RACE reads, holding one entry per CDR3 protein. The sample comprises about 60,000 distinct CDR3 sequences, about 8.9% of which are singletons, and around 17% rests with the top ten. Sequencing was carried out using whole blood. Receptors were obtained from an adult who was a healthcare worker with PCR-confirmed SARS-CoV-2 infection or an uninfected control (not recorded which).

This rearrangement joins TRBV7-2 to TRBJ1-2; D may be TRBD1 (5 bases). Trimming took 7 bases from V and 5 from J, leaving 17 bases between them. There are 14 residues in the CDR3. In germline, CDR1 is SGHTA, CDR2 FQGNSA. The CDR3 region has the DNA TGTGCCAGCAACACCAGGGACGGGCCTTATGGCTACACCTTC. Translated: CASNTRDGPYGYTF.

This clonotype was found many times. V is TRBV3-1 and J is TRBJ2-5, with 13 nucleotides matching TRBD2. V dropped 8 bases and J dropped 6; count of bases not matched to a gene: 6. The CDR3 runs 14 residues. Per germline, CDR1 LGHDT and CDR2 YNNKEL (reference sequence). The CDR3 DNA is TGTGCCAGCGGGAGGACTAGCGGGAGTAAGACCCAGTACTTC. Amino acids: CASGRTSGSKTQYF.

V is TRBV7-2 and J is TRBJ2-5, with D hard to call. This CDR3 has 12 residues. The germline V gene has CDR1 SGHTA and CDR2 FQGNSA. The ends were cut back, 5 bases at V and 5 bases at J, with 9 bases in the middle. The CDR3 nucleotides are TGTGCCAGCAGCCAGGAATGGGAGACCCAGTACTTC. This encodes CASSQEWETQYF. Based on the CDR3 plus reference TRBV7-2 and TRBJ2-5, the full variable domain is GAGVSQSPSNKVTEKGKDVELRCDPISGHTALYWYRQSLGQGLEFLIYFQGNSAPDKSGLPSDRFSAERTGGSVSTLTIQRTQQEDSAVYLCASSQEWETQYFGPGTRLLVL.

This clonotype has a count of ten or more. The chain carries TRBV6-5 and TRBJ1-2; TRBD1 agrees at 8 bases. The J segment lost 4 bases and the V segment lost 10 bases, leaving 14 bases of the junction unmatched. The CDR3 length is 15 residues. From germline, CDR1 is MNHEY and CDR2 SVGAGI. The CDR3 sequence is CATQGVPGRGYGYTF. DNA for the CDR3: TGTGCCACACAGGGGGTTCCCGGGCGGGGCTATGGCTACACCTTC.

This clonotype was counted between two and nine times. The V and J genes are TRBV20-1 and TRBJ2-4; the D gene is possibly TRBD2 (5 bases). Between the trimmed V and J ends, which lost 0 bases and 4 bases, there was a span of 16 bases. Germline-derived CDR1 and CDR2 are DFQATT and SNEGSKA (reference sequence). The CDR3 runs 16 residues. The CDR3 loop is CSARDNPRVAKNIQYF. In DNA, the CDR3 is TGCAGTGCTAGAGATAATCCTAGGGTAGCGAAAAACATTCAGTACTTC.

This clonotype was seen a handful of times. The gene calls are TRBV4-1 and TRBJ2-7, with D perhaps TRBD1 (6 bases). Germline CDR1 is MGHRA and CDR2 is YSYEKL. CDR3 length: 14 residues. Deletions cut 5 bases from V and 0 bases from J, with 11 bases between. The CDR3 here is CASSLPDSSYEQYF. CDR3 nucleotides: TGCGCCAGCAGCTTACCGGACAGCTCCTACGAGCAGTACTTC.

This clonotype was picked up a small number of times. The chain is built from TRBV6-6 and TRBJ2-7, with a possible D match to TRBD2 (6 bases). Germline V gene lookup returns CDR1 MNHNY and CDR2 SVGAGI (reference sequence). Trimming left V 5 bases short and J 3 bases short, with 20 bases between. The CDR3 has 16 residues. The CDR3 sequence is CASSGPSVGVNYEQYF. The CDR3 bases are TGTGCCAGCAGTGGACCTAGCGTCGGAGTGAACTACGAGCAGTACTTC.

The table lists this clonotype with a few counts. CDR3 region: CASSLAVGTHGGYEQYF. The CDR3 bases are TGTGCCAGCAGCTTGGCCGTCGGGACACACGGGGGTTACGAGCAGTACTTC. The V call is TRBV5-6, the J call TRBJ2-7; D tentatively reads TRBD1 or TRBD2 (6 bases each). The ends were cut back, 0 bases at V and 4 bases at J, with 20 bases in the middle. The CDR3 totals 17 residues. Germline CDR1 reads SGHDT; CDR2 reads YYEEEE.

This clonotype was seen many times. The CDR3 nucleotides read TGCGCCAGCAGCCCCAACAGCGCTAACACTGAAGCTTTCTTT. This gives the protein CASSPNSANTEAFF. The genes are TRBV5-1 and TRBJ1-1; D uncertain. Germline CDR1 is SGHRS and CDR2 is YFSETQ. Between the trimmed V and J ends, which lost 4 bases and 2 bases, there was a span of 12 bases. There are 14 residues in the CDR3.

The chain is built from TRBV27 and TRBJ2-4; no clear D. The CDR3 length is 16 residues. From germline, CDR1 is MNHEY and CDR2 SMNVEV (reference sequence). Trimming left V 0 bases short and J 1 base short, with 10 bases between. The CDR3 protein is CASSLSSALAKNIQYF. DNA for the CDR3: TGTGCCAGCAGTTTATCATCGGCCTTGGCCAAAAACATTCAGTACTTC.

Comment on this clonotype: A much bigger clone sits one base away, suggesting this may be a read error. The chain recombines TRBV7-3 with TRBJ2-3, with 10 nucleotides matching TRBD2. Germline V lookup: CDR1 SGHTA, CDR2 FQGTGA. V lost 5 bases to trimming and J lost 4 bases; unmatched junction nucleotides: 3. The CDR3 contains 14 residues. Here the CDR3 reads CASSPSGSSDTQYF. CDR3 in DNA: TGTGCCAGCAGCCCTAGCGGGAGCTCAGATACGCAGTATTTT.

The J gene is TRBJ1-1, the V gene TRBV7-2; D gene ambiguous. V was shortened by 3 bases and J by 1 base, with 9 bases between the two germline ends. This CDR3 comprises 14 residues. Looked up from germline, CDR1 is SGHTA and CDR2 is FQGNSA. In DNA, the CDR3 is TGTGCCAGCAGCTTCGCGGGCCAGAACACTGAAGCTTTCTTT. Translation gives CASSFAGQNTEAFF.

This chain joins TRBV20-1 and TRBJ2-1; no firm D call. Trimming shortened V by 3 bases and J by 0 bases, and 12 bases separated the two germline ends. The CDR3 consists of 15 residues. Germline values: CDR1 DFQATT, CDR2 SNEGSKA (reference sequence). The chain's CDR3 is CSASSAVSSYNEQFF. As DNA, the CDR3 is TGCAGTGCTAGTTCCGCAGTTAGCTCCTACAATGAGCAGTTCTTC.

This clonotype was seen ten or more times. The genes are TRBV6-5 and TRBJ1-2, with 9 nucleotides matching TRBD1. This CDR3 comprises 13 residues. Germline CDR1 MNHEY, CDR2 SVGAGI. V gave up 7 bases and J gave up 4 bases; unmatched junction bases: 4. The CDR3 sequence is CASTGQGSYGYTF. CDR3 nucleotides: TGTGCCAGCACCGGACAGGGGTCCTATGGCTACACCTTC.

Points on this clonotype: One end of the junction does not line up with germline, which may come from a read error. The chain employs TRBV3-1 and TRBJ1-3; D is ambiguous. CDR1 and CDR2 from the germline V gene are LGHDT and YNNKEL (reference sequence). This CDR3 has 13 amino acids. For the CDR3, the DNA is TGTGCCAGCAGCCAAGAGTCTGAAAACACCATATATTTT. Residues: CASSQESENTIYF. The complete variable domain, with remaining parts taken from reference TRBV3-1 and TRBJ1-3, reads DTAVSQTPKYLVTQMGNDKSIKCEQNLGHDTMYWYKQDSKKFLKIMFSYNNKELIINETVPNRFSPKSPDKAHLNLHINSLELGDSAVYFCASSQESENTIYFGEGSWLTVV.

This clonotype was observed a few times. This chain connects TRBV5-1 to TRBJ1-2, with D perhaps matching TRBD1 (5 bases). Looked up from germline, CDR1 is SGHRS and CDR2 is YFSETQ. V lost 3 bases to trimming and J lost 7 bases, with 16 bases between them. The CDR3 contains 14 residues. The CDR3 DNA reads TGCGCCAGCAGCTGGGAAACCCAGGGTACTGGCTACACCTTC. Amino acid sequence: CASSWETQGTGYTF.

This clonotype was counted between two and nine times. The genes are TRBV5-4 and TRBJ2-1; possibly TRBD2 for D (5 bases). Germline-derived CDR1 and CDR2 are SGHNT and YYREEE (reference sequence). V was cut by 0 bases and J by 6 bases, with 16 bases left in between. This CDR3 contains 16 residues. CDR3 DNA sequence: TGTGCCAGCAGCTTGGCTGTTAGCGCATCTTCCAATGAGCAGTTCTTC. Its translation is CASSLAVSASSNEQFF.

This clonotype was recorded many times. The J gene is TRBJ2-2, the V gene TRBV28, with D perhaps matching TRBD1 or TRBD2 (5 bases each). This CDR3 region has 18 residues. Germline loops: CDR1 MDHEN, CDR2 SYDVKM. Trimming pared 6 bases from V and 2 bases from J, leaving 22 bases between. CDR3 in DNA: TGTGCCAGCAGCTACACCCTAGGGACGGACGACAACACCGGGGAGCTGTTTTTT. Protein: CASSYTLGTDDNTGELFF.

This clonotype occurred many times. CDR3 amino acids: CASSPLLSGTNTGELFF. CDR3 DNA sequence: TGTGCCAGCTCACCGCTCCTTAGCGGCACGAACACCGGGGAGCTGTTTTTT. The chain employs TRBV18 and TRBJ2-2; a weak D match, TRBD2 (6 bases). The CDR3 extends over 17 amino acids. The ends were cut back, 3 bases at V and 0 bases at J, with 14 bases in the middle. Germline assignment: CDR1 KGHSH and CDR2 LQKENI.

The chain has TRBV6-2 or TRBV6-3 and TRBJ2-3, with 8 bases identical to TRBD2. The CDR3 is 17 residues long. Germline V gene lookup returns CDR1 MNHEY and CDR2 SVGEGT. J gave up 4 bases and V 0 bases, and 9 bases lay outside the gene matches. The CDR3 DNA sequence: TGTGCCAGCAGTTACTCAGTAGAGCGGGGGCCGGCAGATACGCAGTATTTT. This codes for CASSYSVERGPADTQYF.

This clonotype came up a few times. As DNA, the CDR3 is TGTGCCAGCTCACCACTGAATGAGCAGTTCTTC. It specifies CASSPLNEQFF. The rearrangement joins TRBV18 to TRBJ2-1; D is undetermined. With 1 base removed from V and 7 bases from J, the gap between germline ends came to 2 bases. Germline V gene data show CDR1 as KGHSH and CDR2 as LQKENI. The CDR3 covers 11 residues.

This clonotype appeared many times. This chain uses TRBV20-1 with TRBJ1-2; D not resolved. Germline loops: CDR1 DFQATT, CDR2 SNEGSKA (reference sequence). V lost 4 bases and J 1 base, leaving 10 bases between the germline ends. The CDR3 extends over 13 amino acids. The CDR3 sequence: CSAISGINYGYTF. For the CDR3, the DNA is TGCAGTGCTATCTCCGGGATTAACTATGGCTACACCTTC.

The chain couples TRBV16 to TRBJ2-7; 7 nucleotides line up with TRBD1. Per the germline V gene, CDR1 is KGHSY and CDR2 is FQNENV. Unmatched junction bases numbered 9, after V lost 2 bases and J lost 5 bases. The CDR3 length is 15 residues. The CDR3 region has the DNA TGTGCCAGCAGCCAAGCCAACAGGGGTCACCACGAGCAGTACTTC. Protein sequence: CASSQANRGHHEQYF.

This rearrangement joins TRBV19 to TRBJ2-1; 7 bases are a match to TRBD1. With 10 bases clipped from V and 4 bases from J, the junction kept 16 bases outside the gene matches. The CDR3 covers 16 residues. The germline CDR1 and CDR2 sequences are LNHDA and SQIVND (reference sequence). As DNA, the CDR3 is TGTGCCACTAACTCCCGGGTGGCAGGGGGTTACAATGAGCAGTTCTTC. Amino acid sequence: CATNSRVAGGYNEQFF.

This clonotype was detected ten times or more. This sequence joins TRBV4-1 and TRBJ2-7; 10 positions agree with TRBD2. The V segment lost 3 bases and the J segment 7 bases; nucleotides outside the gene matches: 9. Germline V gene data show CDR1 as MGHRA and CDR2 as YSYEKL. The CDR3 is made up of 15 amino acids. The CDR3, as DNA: TGCGCCAGCAGCCACCCTAGCGGGGGAACTAGAGAGCAGTACTTC. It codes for CASSHPSGGTREQYF.

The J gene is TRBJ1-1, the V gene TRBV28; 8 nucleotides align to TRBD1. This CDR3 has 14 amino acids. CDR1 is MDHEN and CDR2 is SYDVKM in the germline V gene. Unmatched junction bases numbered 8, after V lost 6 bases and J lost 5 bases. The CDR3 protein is CASSSYGQGTEAFF. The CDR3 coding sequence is TGTGCCAGCAGCTCCTATGGACAGGGAACTGAAGCTTTCTTT.

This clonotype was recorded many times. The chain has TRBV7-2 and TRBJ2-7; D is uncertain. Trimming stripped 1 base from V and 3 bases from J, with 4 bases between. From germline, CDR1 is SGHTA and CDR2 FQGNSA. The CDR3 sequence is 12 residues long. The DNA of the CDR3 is TGTGCCAGCAGCTTAGGCTACTACGAGCAGTACTTC. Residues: CASSLGYYEQYF.

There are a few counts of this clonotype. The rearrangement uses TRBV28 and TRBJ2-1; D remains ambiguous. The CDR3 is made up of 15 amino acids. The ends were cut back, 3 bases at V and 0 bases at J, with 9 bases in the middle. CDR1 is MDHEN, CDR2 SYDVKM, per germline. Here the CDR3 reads CASSLIMSSYNEQFF. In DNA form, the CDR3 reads TGTGCCAGCAGTTTGATAATGAGCTCCTACAATGAGCAGTTCTTC.

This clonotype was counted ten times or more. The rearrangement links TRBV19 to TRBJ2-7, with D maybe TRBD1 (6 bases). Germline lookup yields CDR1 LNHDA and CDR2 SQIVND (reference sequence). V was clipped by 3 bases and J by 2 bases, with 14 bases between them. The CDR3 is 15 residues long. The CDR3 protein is CASSILWTETYEQYF. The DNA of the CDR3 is TGTGCCAGTAGTATTCTCTGGACAGAGACCTACGAGCAGTACTTC.

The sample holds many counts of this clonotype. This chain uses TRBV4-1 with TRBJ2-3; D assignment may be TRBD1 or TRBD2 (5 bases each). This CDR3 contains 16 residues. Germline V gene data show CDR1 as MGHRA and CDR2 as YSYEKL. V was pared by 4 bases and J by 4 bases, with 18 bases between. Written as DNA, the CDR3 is TGCGCCAGCAGCCCCCTATCCGTCGGGGCCCCAGATACGCAGTATTTT. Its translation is CASSPLSVGAPDTQYF.